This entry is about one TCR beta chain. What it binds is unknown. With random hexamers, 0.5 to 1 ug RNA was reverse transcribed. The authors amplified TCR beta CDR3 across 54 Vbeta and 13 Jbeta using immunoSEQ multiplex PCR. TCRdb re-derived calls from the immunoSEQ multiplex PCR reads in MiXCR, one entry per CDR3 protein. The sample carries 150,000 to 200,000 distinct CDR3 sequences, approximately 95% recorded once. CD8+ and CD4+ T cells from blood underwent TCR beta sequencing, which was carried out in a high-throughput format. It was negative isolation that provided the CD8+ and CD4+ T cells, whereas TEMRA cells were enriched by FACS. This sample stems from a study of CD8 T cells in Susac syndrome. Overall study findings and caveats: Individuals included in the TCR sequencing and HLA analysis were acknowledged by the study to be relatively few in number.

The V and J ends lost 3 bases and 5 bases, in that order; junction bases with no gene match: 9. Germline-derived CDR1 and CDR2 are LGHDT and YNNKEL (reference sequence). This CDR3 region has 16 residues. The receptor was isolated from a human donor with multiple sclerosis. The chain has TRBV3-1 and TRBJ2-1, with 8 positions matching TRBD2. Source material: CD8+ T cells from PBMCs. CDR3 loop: CASSQNRLARDNEQFF. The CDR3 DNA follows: TGTGCCAGCAGCCAGAACAGACTAGCGCGAGACAATGAGCAGTTCTTC.